The 20 T cell receptor beta chains presented below share a single source sample, sequenced in a study of CD8+ T cells in alopecia areata. Stated treatment: oral pan-JAK inhibitor, 5-10 mg twice daily. cDNA reverse transcribed from extracted RNA served as the sequencing template. Sequencing was performed with immunoSEQ multiplex PCR; in TCRdb, only in-frame clones are kept and a portion is missing. The sample carries about 110,000 clones, about 83% recorded once. Specimen: CD8+ T cells sorted from blood, collected at week 24, from a patient treated with tofacitinib. The receptors stem from a human donor with alopecia areata.

The V call is TRBV27, the J call TRBJ1-1, with unresolved D. Trimming removed 3 bases from V and 6 bases from J, with 11 bases in between. The CDR3 consists of 13 residues. CDR1 and CDR2 (germline): MNHEY, SMNVEV (reference sequence). In DNA form, the CDR3 reads TGTGCCAGCAGTTTCCGGGCTTGGGCTGAAGCTTTCTTT. Translated: CASSFRAWAEAFF.

V and J are TRBV4-1 and TRBJ2-7; no clear D gene. V was trimmed by 1 base and J by 0 bases, leaving 13 bases between them. The germline V gene encodes CDR1 MGHRA and CDR2 YSYEKL. The CDR3 totals 16 residues. CDR3 coding DNA: TGCGCCAGCAGCCAAGGTATAGGGTTGGGCTCCTACGAGCAGTACTTC. Protein product: CASSQGIGLGSYEQYF.

The rearrangement uses TRBV10-3 and TRBJ2-5; D perhaps matches TRBD1 (6 bases). This CDR3 is built from 16 residues. In germline, CDR1 is ENHRY, CDR2 SYGVKD. V lost 10 bases, J lost 5 bases, and 26 bases lay in between. The CDR3 protein is CATRTSQGSVEETQYF. CDR3 DNA: TGTGCCACACGAACCTCCCAGGGGTCGGTTGAGGAGACCCAGTACTTC.

This chain links TRBV6-1 with TRBJ2-1, with 7 nucleotides matching TRBD1. Germline values: CDR1 MNHNS, CDR2 SASEGT. After removal of 6 bases from V and 1 base from J, the junction contained 6 bases not matched to a gene. The length of the CDR3 is 15 residues. CDR3 loop: CASRDPGGSYNEQFF. CDR3 in DNA: TGTGCCAGCAGGGATCCAGGGGGATCCTACAATGAGCAGTTCTTC.

The chain recombines TRBV4-1 with TRBJ1-1; a possible D gene is TRBD1 (6 bases). The CDR3 totals 13 residues. The V gene's germline CDR1 is MGHRA and CDR2 YSYEKL. V lost 4 bases and J 1 base, leaving 7 bases between the germline ends. The CDR3 spells CASSRGGNTEAFF. Here the CDR3 DNA reads TGCGCCAGCAGCCGAGGGGGGAACACTGAAGCTTTCTTT.

V gene TRBV27 combines with J gene TRBJ1-2, with 7 bases identical to TRBD1. This CDR3 is 12 amino acids long. Germline values: CDR1 MNHEY, CDR2 SMNVEV (reference sequence). J gave up 6 bases and V 10 bases, and 8 bases lay outside the gene matches. The CDR3 here is CATRQGSHGYTF. The DNA of the CDR3 is TGTGCCACCCGACAGGGTAGCCATGGCTACACCTTC.

This rearrangement joins TRBV19 to TRBJ2-2, with 8 bases lining up with TRBD1. CDR3 length: 14 amino acids. After removal of 8 bases from V and 0 bases from J, the junction contained 2 bases not matched to a gene. The germline V gene has CDR1 LNHDA and CDR2 SQIVND (reference sequence). CDR3 region: CASGDRPNTGELFF. The CDR3 DNA is TGTGCCAGTGGGGACAGGCCGAACACCGGGGAGCTGTTTTTT. Combining the CDR3 with reference TRBV19 and TRBJ2-2 gives the whole variable domain DGGITQSPKYLFRKEGQNVTLSCEQNLNHDAMYWYRQDPGQGLRLIYYSQIVNDFQKGDIAEGYSVSREKKESFPLTVTSAQKNPTAFYLCASGDRPNTGELFFGEGSRLTVL.

V and J are TRBV30 and TRBJ2-3; D is undetermined. Trimming left V 3 bases short and J 3 bases short, with 7 bases between. Germline V lookup: CDR1 GTSNPN, CDR2 SVGIG (reference sequence). The CDR3 is 12 residues long. The CDR3 spells CAWRGLTDTQYF. CDR3 nucleotides: TGTGCCTGGAGGGGCCTGACAGATACGCAGTATTTT.

This clone was found a few times. The chain couples TRBV6-6 to TRBJ1-2, with D possibly TRBD1 on 5 matching bases. The CDR3 covers 13 residues. Germline CDR1 is MNHNY and CDR2 is SVGAGI (reference sequence). Trimming stripped 5 bases from V and 8 bases from J, with 15 bases between. The CDR3 region has the DNA TGTGCCAGCAGTACACAGGTCCCGAGGGGCTACACCTTC. Its translation: CASSTQVPRGYTF.

The chain links TRBV19 to TRBJ2-7; D gene ambiguous. The CDR3 covers 17 residues. Germline lookup yields CDR1 LNHDA and CDR2 SQIVND (reference sequence). V was pared by 1 base and J by 3 bases, with 19 bases between. This CDR3 is CASSIGSPGQRIYEQYF. CDR3 nucleotide sequence: TGTGCCAGTAGTATAGGTTCGCCAGGCCAACGGATCTACGAGCAGTACTTC.

This chain links TRBV2 with TRBJ2-7, with D hard to call. CDR3 length equals 10 residues. Germline V gene lookup returns CDR1 SNHLY and CDR2 FYNNEI. Trimming stripped 4 bases from V and 6 bases from J, with 4 bases between. CDR3 amino acids: CASSGLEQYF. The CDR3 region has the DNA TGTGCCAGCAGTGGGCTCGAGCAGTACTTC.

The chain carries TRBV4-1 and TRBJ1-1; no clear D. Germline CDR1 reads MGHRA; CDR2 reads YSYEKL. V was trimmed by 1 base and J by 0 bases, leaving 6 bases between them. The CDR3 sequence is 14 residues long. The CDR3, as DNA: TGCGCCAGCAGCCAAGCCGGAATGAACACTGAAGCTTTCTTT. It codes for CASSQAGMNTEAFF.

The CDR3, as DNA: TGTGCCAGCAGCACGACAGTTGAGGGGTATGGCTACACCTTC. Translating gives CASSTTVEGYGYTF. The chain recombines TRBV7-2 with TRBJ1-2, with a possible D match to TRBD1 (5 bases). Germline-derived CDR1 and CDR2 are SGHTA and FQGNSA. CDR3 length: 14 amino acids. The germline V and J ends were trimmed by 5 bases and 5 bases, with 15 bases remaining between them.

The chain uses TRBV19 and TRBJ2-2; D unclear. Trimming took 7 bases from V and 6 from J, leaving 21 bases between them. Germline lookup yields CDR1 LNHDA and CDR2 SQIVND (reference sequence). The CDR3 is 16 residues long. CDR3 in amino acids: CASTSDGWVGAGELFF. CDR3 DNA sequence: TGTGCCAGTACCTCGGACGGGTGGGTCGGCGCCGGGGAGCTGTTTTTT.

This rearrangement joins TRBV15 to TRBJ2-1, with unresolved D. This CDR3 spans 12 amino acids. CDR1 LNHNV and CDR2 YYDKDF come from the germline V gene (reference sequence). Trimming stripped 5 bases from V and 7 bases from J, with 9 bases between. This chain's CDR3 is CATSEVQNEQFF. CDR3 bases: TGTGCCACCAGCGAGGTACAAAATGAGCAGTTCTTC.

The J gene is TRBJ2-7, the V gene TRBV6-1; TRBD1 aligns across 7 bases. Germline V gives CDR1 MNHNS, CDR2 SASEGT. The CDR3 is made up of 15 amino acids. The junction had 8 bases not matched to a gene; V was cut back by 1 base and J by 5 bases. The CDR3 region is CASSEVETGPHEQYF. In nucleotides, the CDR3 is TGTGCCAGCAGTGAAGTTGAGACAGGGCCCCACGAGCAGTACTTC.

This chain uses TRBV4-1 with TRBJ2-7; weak D call: TRBD1 (7 bases). The CDR3 contains 16 residues. CDR1 and CDR2 (germline): MGHRA, YSYEKL. V was shortened by 3 bases and J by 2 bases, with 17 bases between the two germline ends. The CDR3 spells CASSQLTGRTTYEQYF. The CDR3 region has the DNA TGCGCCAGCAGCCAGTTGACAGGGAGGACCACCTACGAGCAGTACTTC.

To note about this clone: One end of the junction does not line up with germline, which may come from a read error. V usage is TRBV5-1 and J usage is TRBJ2-7, with TRBD1 matching over 7 bases. The CDR3 is made up of 13 amino acids. Germline CDR1 SGHRS, CDR2 YFSETQ. This CDR3 is CANSSRDSYEQYF. In DNA, the CDR3 is TGCGCCAACAGCTCCCGGGACAGCTACGAGCAGTACTTC.

With regard to this clone: Other DNA sequences in this specimen translate into the identical CDR3. This chain uses TRBV29-1 with TRBJ2-1; D is perhaps TRBD1 (7 bases). The CDR3 spans 10 residues. Germline CDR1 is SQVTM and CDR2 is ANQGSEA. V lost 7 bases and J 7 bases, leaving 8 bases between the germline ends. The CDR3 reads CSAGGNEQFF. In nucleotides, the CDR3 is TGCAGCGCAGGGGGGAATGAGCAGTTCTTC.

The chain joins TRBV27 to TRBJ2-5; TRBD2 agrees at 7 bases. The better agreement between TRBJ2-7 and the DNA end casts doubt on the J call. Per germline, CDR1 MNHEY and CDR2 SMNVEV (reference sequence). The CDR3 consists of 14 residues. The CDR3 nucleotides are TGTGCCAGCAGTTTATCTACTAGCGCCTACGAGCAGTACTTC. It yields the protein CASSLSTSAYEQYF.